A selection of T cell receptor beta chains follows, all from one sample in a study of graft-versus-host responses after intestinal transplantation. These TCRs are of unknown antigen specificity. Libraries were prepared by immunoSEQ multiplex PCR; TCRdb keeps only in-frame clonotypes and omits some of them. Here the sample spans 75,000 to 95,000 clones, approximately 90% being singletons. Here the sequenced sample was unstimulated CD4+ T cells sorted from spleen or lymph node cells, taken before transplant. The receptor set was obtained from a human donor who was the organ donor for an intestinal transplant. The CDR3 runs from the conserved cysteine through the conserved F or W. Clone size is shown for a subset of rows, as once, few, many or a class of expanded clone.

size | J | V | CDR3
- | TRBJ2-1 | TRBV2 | CASSEGGNGQNNEQFF
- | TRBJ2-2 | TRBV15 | CATSRDGSTGELFF
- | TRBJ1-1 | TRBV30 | CAWSVQRDTEAFF
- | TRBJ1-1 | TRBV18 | CASSATENTEAFF
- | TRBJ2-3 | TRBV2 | CASSEARVGGYTDTQYF
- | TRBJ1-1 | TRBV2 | CASSSHRDKNTEAFF
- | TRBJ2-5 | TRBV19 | CASSITGRARETQYF
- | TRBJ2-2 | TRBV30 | CAWNLWRATGELFF
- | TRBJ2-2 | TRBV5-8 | CASSFGGSPGTGELFF
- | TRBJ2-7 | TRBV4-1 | CASSQAPGTGRKQYF
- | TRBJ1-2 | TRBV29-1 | CSVEWLPTYGYTF
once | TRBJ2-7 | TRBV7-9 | CASSRATGGSKYEQYF
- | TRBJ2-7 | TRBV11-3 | CASSSLERAYEQYF
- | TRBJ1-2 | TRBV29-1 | CSVEDRGAYGYTF
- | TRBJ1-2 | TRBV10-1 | CASVRTITNYGYTF
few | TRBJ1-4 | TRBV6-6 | CASSYSKWYGKLFF
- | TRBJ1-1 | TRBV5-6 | CASSFFDRVNTEAFF
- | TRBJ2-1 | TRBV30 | CAWTRRAGGRNEQFF